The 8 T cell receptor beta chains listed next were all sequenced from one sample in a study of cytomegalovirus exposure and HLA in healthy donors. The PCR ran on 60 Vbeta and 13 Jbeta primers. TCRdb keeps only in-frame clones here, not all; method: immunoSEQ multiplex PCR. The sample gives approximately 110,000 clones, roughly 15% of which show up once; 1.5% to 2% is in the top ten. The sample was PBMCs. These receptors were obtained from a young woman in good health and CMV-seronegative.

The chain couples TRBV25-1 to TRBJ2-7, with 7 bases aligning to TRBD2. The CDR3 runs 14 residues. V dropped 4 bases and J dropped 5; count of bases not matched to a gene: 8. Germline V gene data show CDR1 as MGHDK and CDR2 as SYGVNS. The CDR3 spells CASSVSGTIDEQYF. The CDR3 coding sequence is TGTGCCAGCAGTGTGTCCGGGACTATAGACGAGCAGTACTTC.

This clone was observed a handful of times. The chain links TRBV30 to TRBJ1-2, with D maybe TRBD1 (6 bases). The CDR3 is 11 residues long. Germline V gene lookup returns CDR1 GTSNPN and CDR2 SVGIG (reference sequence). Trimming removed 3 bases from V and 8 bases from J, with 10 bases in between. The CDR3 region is CAWRTGSGYTF. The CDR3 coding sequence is TGTGCCTGGAGAACAGGGAGCGGCTACACCTTC.

CDR3 sequence (DNA): TGTGCCAGCAGCCAAAGAGGCACAAACTCTGGAAACACCATATATTTT. It yields the protein CASSQRGTNSGNTIYF. V and J are TRBV4-2 and TRBJ1-3; D is unresolved. CDR3 size: 16 residues. The V end was cut by 2 bases, the J end by 0 bases, with 11 bases between. CDR1 and CDR2 (germline): LGHNA, YNFKEQ.

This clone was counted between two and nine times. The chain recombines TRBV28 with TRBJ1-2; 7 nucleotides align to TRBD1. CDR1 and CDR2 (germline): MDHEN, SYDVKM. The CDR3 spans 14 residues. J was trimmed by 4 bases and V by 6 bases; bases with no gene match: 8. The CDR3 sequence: CASRFQGQFYGYTF. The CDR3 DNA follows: TGTGCCAGCAGGTTTCAGGGACAGTTCTATGGCTACACCTTC.

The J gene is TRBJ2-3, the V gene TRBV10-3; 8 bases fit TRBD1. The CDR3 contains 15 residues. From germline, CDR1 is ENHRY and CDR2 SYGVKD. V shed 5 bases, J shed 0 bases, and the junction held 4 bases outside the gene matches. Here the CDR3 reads CAISPTGVSTDTQYF. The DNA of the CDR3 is TGTGCCATCAGTCCGACAGGGGTGAGCACAGATACGCAGTATTTT.

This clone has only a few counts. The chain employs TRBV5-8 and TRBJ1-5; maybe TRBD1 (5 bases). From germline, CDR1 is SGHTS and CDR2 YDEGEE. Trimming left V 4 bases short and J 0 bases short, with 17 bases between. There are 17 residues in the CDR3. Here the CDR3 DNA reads TGTGCCAGCAGCCCAAGGTACGGACATTATAGCAATCAGCCCCAGCATTTT. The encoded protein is CASSPRYGHYSNQPQHF.

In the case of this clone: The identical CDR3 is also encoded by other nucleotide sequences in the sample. In nucleotides, the CDR3 is TGTGCCAGCAGGGGACAGGGTACTAACTATGGCTACACCTTC. Translated, it gives CASRGQGTNYGYTF. The chain joins TRBV27 to TRBJ1-2; 9 positions agree with TRBD1. This CDR3 contains 14 residues. Trimming at V came to 6 bases and at J to 0 bases, leaving 2 bases not matched to a gene. The germline gives CDR1 MNHEY, CDR2 SMNVEV (reference sequence).

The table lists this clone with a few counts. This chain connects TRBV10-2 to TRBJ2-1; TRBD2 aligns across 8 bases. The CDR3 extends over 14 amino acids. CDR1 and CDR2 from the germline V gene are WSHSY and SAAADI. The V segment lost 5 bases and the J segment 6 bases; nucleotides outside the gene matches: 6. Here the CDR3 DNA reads TGCGCCAGCAGTAGGTCCCGGGAGGGCAATGAGCAGTTCTTC. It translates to CASSRSREGNEQFF.